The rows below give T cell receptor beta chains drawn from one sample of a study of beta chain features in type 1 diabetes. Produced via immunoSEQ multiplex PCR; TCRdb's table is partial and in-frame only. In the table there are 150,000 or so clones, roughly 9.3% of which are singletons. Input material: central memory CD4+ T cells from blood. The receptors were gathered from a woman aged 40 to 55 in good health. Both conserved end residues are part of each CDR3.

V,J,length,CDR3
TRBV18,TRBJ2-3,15,CASSPAGGAGDTQYF
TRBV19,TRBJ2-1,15,CASSKDRGGYNEQFF
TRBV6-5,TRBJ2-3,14,CAISLNGGDDTQYF
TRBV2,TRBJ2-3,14,CASSEEFGTDTQYF
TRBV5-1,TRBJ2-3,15,CASSLAGLLTDTQYF
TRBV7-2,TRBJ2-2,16,CASSSTGTANTGELFF
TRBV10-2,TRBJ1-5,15,CASSESGNSNQPQHF
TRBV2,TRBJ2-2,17,CASSARASGANTGELFF
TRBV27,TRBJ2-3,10,CASNPVTQYF
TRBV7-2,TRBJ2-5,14,CASSLMQGGETQYF
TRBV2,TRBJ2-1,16,CASNGGGFRSYNEQFF
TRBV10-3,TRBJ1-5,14,CAISERDRNQPQHF
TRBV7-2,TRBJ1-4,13,CASSLPGVIKLFF
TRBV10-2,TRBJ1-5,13,CASSEGSNQPQHF
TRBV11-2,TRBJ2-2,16,CASSDTRLAAVGELFF
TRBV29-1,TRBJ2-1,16,CSVEVGTSGAYNEQFF